This is a list of T cell receptor beta chains from one sample in a study of spatial heterogeneity in lung cancer. TCRdb used MiXCR to reprocess the 5' RACE reads, holding one entry per CDR3 protein. The data contain 20,000 to 25,000 distinct CDR3 sequences, about 4.5% of them seen just once; the ten biggest clones take up 7.4%. The source material was PBMCs, sampled at surgery. The receptors were sampled from a male donor with early-stage non-small cell lung cancer. Both conserved end residues are part of each CDR3.

TRBV29-1	TRBJ2-1	CSVENGRANEQFF
TRBV15	TRBJ2-1	CATSNSGRYNEQFF
TRBV5-1	TRBJ1-2	CASSPTDRGRLDGYTF
TRBV5-4	TRBJ2-3	CASSSKEDGYTDTQYF
TRBV9	TRBJ2-7	CASSLDGWNEQYF
TRBV12-3/TRBV12-4	TRBJ2-2	CASSLRGPAGELFF
TRBV5-1	TRBJ2-5	CASSSWGDQETQYF
TRBV6-5	TRBJ1-2	CASKTDRGSYGYTF
TRBV5-1	TRBJ2-1	CASSDATFEFF
TRBV6-5	TRBJ1-1	CASSYSTYRGLETEAFF
TRBV7-8	TRBJ1-5	CASSLGSGGGQPQHF
TRBV7-8	TRBJ1-5	CASSLKGRGQPQHF
TRBV27	TRBJ1-2	CASSPLTGANYGYTF
TRBV28	TRBJ2-5	CASRLGTLDQETQYF
TRBV5-8	TRBJ1-2	CASSQGPIYGYTF
TRBV28	TRBJ1-1	CASSFSGVGMRAEAFF
TRBV12-5	TRBJ1-1	CASGWWSTEAFF
TRBV5-4	TRBJ2-1	CASSSGLAGGHEQFF
TRBV2	TRBJ2-3	CASSEGGITADTQYF
TRBV12-3/TRBV12-4	TRBJ1-2	CASGVRDIAGYTF
TRBV19	TRBJ2-7	CASRKVAGLSYEQYF
TRBV29-1	TRBJ2-6	CSVGQPAVSGANVLTF
TRBV5-4	TRBJ2-5	CASSLSAGKETQYF
TRBV12-3/TRBV12-4	TRBJ1-1	CASSLALENTEAFF
TRBV11-3	TRBJ2-6	CASSLGSSGANVLTF
TRBV6-1	TRBJ1-5	CASTLKGENQPQHF
TRBV27	TRBJ2-1	CASSISGTGDNEQFF
TRBV5-6	TRBJ2-2	CASSLEANTGELFF
TRBV18	TRBJ2-3	CASSSGAVGTDTQYF
TRBV27	TRBJ2-4	CASSLRGGVSIQYF
TRBV7-8	TRBJ2-2	CASSRLPGQDGGELFF
TRBV19	TRBJ1-1	CASRGGNTEAFF
TRBV4-2	TRBJ1-3	CASSQEWALSGNTIYF
TRBV12-3/TRBV12-4	TRBJ1-4	CASRTTGAGEKLFF
TRBV4-3	TRBJ2-7	CASSLSTGPTYEQYF
TRBV7-9	TRBJ1-2	CASSQTPGYGYTF
TRBV15	TRBJ2-1	CATSRDVAGEQFF
TRBV7-2	TRBJ2-7	CASSLTGSSYEQYF
TRBV27	TRBJ2-7	CASSLRDSAREQYF
TRBV7-3	TRBJ1-6	CASSATGGNSPLHF